One sample yielded the 9 T cell receptor beta chains listed below, sequenced in a study of blood T cell repertoires in COVID-19. The assay was immunoSEQ multiplex PCR, and TCRdb's table has in-frame clones only and misses some. The sample consists of some 350,000 clones, approximately 86% of them appearing once. Sample: peripheral blood. The receptors originated from a human donor in a cohort sampled during active COVID-19.

V usage is TRBV5-4 and J usage is TRBJ2-7; D possibly corresponds to TRBD1 (6 bases). V was cut by 4 bases and J by 5 bases, with 13 bases left in between. The CDR3 is made up of 13 amino acids. From germline, CDR1 is SGHNT and CDR2 YYREEE (reference sequence). As DNA, the CDR3 is TGTGCCAGCAGCCCTGGACAGACCAACGAGCAGTACTTC. It codes for CASSPGQTNEQYF.

CDR3 residues: CASSLRGAPKEKLFF. The CDR3 coding sequence is TGTGCCAGCAGCTTGCGGGGGGCGCCGAAGGAAAAACTGTTTTTT. The gene calls are TRBV5-5 and TRBJ1-4, with a weak D call TRBD1 (6 bases). The V gene's germline CDR1 is SGHKS and CDR2 YYEKEE (reference sequence). CDR3 size: 15 residues. V dropped 1 base and J dropped 8 bases, with 15 bases sitting between them.

V usage is TRBV5-1 and J usage is TRBJ2-5; D gene unclear. Trimming removed 2 bases from V and 2 bases from J, with 10 bases in between. This CDR3 spans 14 amino acids. CDR1 and CDR2 (germline): SGHRS, YFSETQ. The CDR3 DNA reads as TGCGCCAGCAGCTTCTCCACAGAACAAGAGACCCAGTACTTC. It yields the protein CASSFSTEQETQYF.

This clone appeared a few times. As DNA, the CDR3 is TGTGCCAGCAGCCCCACTTTACAGGGGGACTATGGCTACACCTTC. Its protein product is CASSPTLQGDYGYTF. The chain has TRBV5-6 and TRBJ1-2; 8 bases map to TRBD1. The V and J ends lost 4 bases and 3 bases, in that order; junction bases with no gene match: 8. This CDR3 contains 15 residues. CDR1 is SGHDT, CDR2 YYEEEE, per germline.

The V gene is TRBV6-5, the J gene TRBJ2-7; TRBD2 might be the D (6 bases). V lost 4 bases to trimming and J lost 2 bases, with 12 bases between them. The CDR3 is made up of 14 amino acids. CDR1 and CDR2 (germline): MNHEY, SVGAGI. The chain's CDR3 is CASSWDSPPYEQYF. The CDR3 nucleotides read TGTGCCAGCAGTTGGGACTCCCCTCCCTACGAGCAGTACTTC.

The chain employs TRBV27 and TRBJ1-2; no clear D gene. This CDR3 is built from 13 residues. Germline V gene sequence: CDR1 MNHEY, CDR2 SMNVEV (reference sequence). Trimming cost V 6 bases and J 3 bases, with 11 bases left between them. The CDR3 DNA follows: TGTGCCAGCAGGCCAACAGTGGACTATGGCTACACCTTC. Its translation is CASRPTVDYGYTF.

Written as DNA, the CDR3 is TGTGCCAGCAGTCACGAACTAGCGGATTCCTACGAGCAGTACTTC. This codes for CASSHELADSYEQYF. This rearrangement joins TRBV28 to TRBJ2-7, with TRBD2 identical over 8 bases. This CDR3 has 15 residues. Germline CDR1 reads MDHEN; CDR2 reads SYDVKM. Trimming cost V 5 bases and J 1 base; bases outside gene matches: 7.

The V gene is TRBV2, the J gene TRBJ2-5, with a possible D match to TRBD1 (6 bases). Germline V lookup: CDR1 SNHLY, CDR2 FYNNEI. This CDR3 is 12 amino acids long. Trimming removed 8 bases from V and 0 bases from J, with 7 bases in between. Written as DNA, the CDR3 is TGTGCCAGCCGACAGGACCAAGAGACCCAGTACTTC. This encodes CASRQDQETQYF. Combining the CDR3 with reference TRBV2 and TRBJ2-5 gives the whole variable domain EPEVTQTPSHQVTQMGQEVILRCVPISNHLYFYWYRQILGQKVEFLVSFYNNEISEKSEIFDDQFSVERPDGSNFTLKIRSTKLEDSAMYFCASRQDQETQYFGPGTRLLVL.

The chain uses TRBV30 and TRBJ1-1; D remains ambiguous. CDR1 and CDR2 from the germline V gene are GTSNPN and SVGIG (reference sequence). Trimming took 3 bases from V and 2 from J, leaving 4 bases between them. CDR3 size: 11 residues. The CDR3: CAWRLNTEAFF. DNA for the CDR3: TGTGCCTGGAGGTTAAACACTGAAGCTTTCTTT.